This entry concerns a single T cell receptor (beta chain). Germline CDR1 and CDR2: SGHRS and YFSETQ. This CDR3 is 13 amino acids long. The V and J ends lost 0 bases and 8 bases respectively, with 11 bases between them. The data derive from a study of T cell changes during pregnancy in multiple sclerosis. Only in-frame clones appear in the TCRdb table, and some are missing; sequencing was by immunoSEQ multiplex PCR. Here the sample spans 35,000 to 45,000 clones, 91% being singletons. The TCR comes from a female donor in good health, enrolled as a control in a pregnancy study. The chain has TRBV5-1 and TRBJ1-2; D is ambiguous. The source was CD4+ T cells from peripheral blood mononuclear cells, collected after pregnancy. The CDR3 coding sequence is TGCGCCAGCAGCTTGGTTCCCGGTTCGGGCTACACCTTC. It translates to CASSLVPGSGYTF.